These 26 T cell receptor beta chains were all obtained from the same sample, sequenced in a study of PD-L1 blockade in urothelial cancer listed by TCRdb under 2017. What the time point label conveys for this sample: pretreatment peripheral blood. The receptor library was made with the immunoSEQ multiplex PCR assay. Drawn from immuneACCESS, this table holds only the in-frame rearrangements with V and J called that TCRdb kept. Clones are partly lost; checked studies trace under half to an unresolved V gene and leave the rest unexplained. In this sample the table shows some 50,000 clones, around 85% of which occur a single time. The ten largest make up about 15% of the sample. The material sequenced was PBMCs, taken around atezolizumab (anti-PD-L1) treatment. The receptor set was obtained from a woman aged 60-70 years with urothelial cancer.

This clone was counted between two and nine times. The chain carries TRBV4-1 and TRBJ2-3; weak D call: TRBD2 (5 bases). The CDR3 contains 15 residues. Per the germline V gene, CDR1 is MGHRA and CDR2 is YSYEKL. The germline V and J ends were trimmed by 2 bases and 5 bases, with 14 bases remaining between them. DNA of the CDR3: TGCGCCAGCAGCCAACGTGGGCCCGGGAAAGATACGCAGTATTTT. It specifies CASSQRGPGKDTQYF.

This rearrangement joins TRBV5-1 to TRBJ1-6; 7 bases fit TRBD1. The length of the CDR3 is 14 residues. Germline assignment: CDR1 SGHRS and CDR2 YFSETQ. The V gene end was trimmed by 0 bases and the J gene end by 8 bases; junction bases not matched to a gene: 2. The CDR3 spells CASSLGDSYSPLHF. The CDR3 DNA is TGCGCCAGCAGCTTGGGGGACAGTTATTCACCCCTCCACTTT.

The CDR3 reads CATSRGAASDTQYF. DNA of the CDR3: TGTGCCACCAGCAGAGGTGCGGCATCAGATACGCAGTATTTT. This chain connects TRBV15 to TRBJ2-3, with D uncertain. This CDR3 spans 14 amino acids. Trimming left V 1 base short and J 4 bases short, with 9 bases between. CDR1 and CDR2 (germline): LNHNV, YYDKDF (reference sequence).

The CDR3 DNA reads TGTGCCAGTACACCCGGGACAGGGGTTCAGCCCCAGCATTTT. It yields the protein CASTPGTGVQPQHF. The chain combines TRBV19 with TRBJ1-5; 10 bases agree with TRBD1. V dropped 7 bases and J dropped 6; count of bases not matched to a gene: 6. Germline assignment: CDR1 LNHDA and CDR2 SQIVND (reference sequence). The CDR3 runs 14 residues.

The chain uses TRBV5-6 and TRBJ1-4, with 8 bases that match TRBD1. Germline V gives CDR1 SGHDT, CDR2 YYEEEE. V gave up 2 bases and J gave up 5 bases; unmatched junction bases: 5. There are 15 residues in the CDR3. The CDR3 region is CASSFGQGLNEKLFF. CDR3 DNA sequence: TGTGCCAGCAGCTTCGGACAGGGCTTAAATGAAAAACTGTTTTTT.

The chain carries TRBV5-1 and TRBJ1-3; D is perhaps TRBD1 (6 bases). The CDR3 consists of 16 residues. V shed 0 bases and J shed 0 bases, with 10 bases lying between them. CDR1 and CDR2 from the germline V gene are SGHRS and YFSETQ. The CDR3 loop is CASSLVGAGSGNTIYF. CDR3 nucleotides: TGCGCCAGCAGCTTGGTGGGGGCCGGCTCTGGAAACACCATATATTTT.

V and J are TRBV7-9 and TRBJ2-2, with D possibly TRBD1 on 5 matching bases. This CDR3 contains 16 residues. CDR1 and CDR2 from the germline V gene are SEHNR and FQNEAQ (reference sequence). Trimming removed 7 bases at V and 1 base at J, with 16 bases between. CDR3 DNA sequence: TGTGCCAGCACCCCCCCGCGAGGACAGAACACCGGGGAGCTGTTTTTT. This gives the protein CASTPPRGQNTGELFF.

The chain recombines TRBV5-1 with TRBJ1-1; tentatively, D is TRBD1 (6 bases). The ends were cut back, 2 bases at V and 1 base at J, with 18 bases in the middle. This CDR3 has 17 residues. The germline V gene has CDR1 SGHRS and CDR2 YFSETQ. CDR3 nucleotides: TGCGCCAGCAGCTTTTACAGTGGGGGGGCGCAGAACACTGAAGCTTTCTTT. Encoded protein: CASSFYSGGAQNTEAFF.

The chain couples TRBV15 to TRBJ2-1; 11 nucleotides agree with TRBD2. Per the germline V gene, CDR1 is LNHNV and CDR2 is YYDKDF (reference sequence). Unmatched junction bases numbered 8, after V lost 3 bases and J lost 4 bases. The CDR3 sequence is 17 residues long. DNA for the CDR3: TGTGCCACCAGCAGCCCTAGCGGGGGGCGTCCTTACAATGAGCAGTTCTTC. Translating it yields CATSSPSGGRPYNEQFF.

This sequence joins TRBV7-2 and TRBJ2-7; a weak D match, TRBD2 (6 bases). This CDR3 is 15 amino acids long. The V and J ends lost 1 base and 3 bases respectively, with 13 bases between them. Germline assignment: CDR1 SGHTA and CDR2 FQGNSA. CDR3 region: CASSLVRGGYYEQYF. The CDR3 nucleotides are TGTGCCAGCAGCTTAGTTCGTGGAGGGTACTACGAGCAGTACTTC.

J is TRBJ2-5 and V is TRBV11-2; D is unresolved. The CDR3 is 15 amino acids. CDR1 and CDR2 from the germline V gene are SGHAT and FQNNGV. V was trimmed by 0 bases and J by 1 base, leaving 9 bases between them. In DNA form, the CDR3 reads TGTGCCAGCAGCTTAGAGGGCAGGCCCCAAGAGACCCAGTACTTC. Protein sequence: CASSLEGRPQETQYF.

This rearrangement joins TRBV28 to TRBJ2-1; 7 bases match TRBD2. With 5 bases clipped from V and 4 bases from J, the junction kept 14 bases outside the gene matches. The CDR3 covers 17 residues. Germline V gene sequence: CDR1 MDHEN, CDR2 SYDVKM. The CDR3 DNA sequence: TGTGCCAGCAGTCCCTTACCACGGACTAGGTTATACAATGAGCAGTTCTTC. It yields the protein CASSPLPRTRLYNEQFF. Complete variable domain (other parts from reference TRBV28 and TRBJ2-1): DVKVTQSSRYLVKRTGEKVFLECVQDMDHENMFWYRQDPGLGLRLIYFSYDVKMKEKGDIPEGYSVSREKKERFSLILESASTNQTSMYLCASSPLPRTRLYNEQFFGPGTRLTVL.

The chain combines TRBV6-4 with TRBJ2-5; D is perhaps TRBD1 (6 bases). This CDR3 is built from 13 residues. Germline CDR1 reads MRHNA; CDR2 reads SNTAGT. Trimming shortened V by 4 bases and J by 4 bases, and 10 bases separated the two germline ends. The CDR3 sequence: CASSVQQGETQYF. The CDR3 DNA reads TGTGCCAGCAGTGTCCAACAGGGAGAGACCCAGTACTTC.

The chain joins TRBV6-5 to TRBJ2-2, with D possibly TRBD2 on 5 matching bases. Trimming pared 2 bases from V and 13 bases from J, leaving 17 bases between. CDR1 and CDR2 (germline): MNHEY, SVGAGI. The CDR3 loop spans 14 amino acids. Here the CDR3 DNA reads TGTGCCAGCAGTTACCGGCTAGCTAGGGATGGGCTGTTTTTT. This encodes CASSYRLARDGLFF.

This chain connects TRBV6-5 to TRBJ1-3; 7 nucleotides align to TRBD1. CDR3 length equals 15 residues. The V and J ends lost 6 bases and 0 bases, in that order; junction bases with no gene match: 5. CDR1 and CDR2 (germline): MNHEY, SVGAGI. The CDR3 DNA reads TGTGCCAGCAGACGGACAGGCCGCTCTGGAAACACCATATATTTT. It is translated as CASRRTGRSGNTIYF.

The chain is built from TRBV5-4 and TRBJ2-7; tentatively, D is TRBD1 (6 bases). Per germline, CDR1 SGHNT and CDR2 YYREEE (reference sequence). V lost 4 bases and J 2 bases, leaving 10 bases between the germline ends. The CDR3 runs to 13 residues. The CDR3 protein is CASSLTGTYEQYF. For the CDR3, the DNA is TGTGCCAGCAGCCTGACAGGTACCTACGAGCAGTACTTC.

This clone was seen only a few times. The chain joins TRBV28 to TRBJ2-2, with 9 positions matching TRBD1. This CDR3 has 15 amino acids. With 3 bases clipped from V and 7 bases from J, the junction kept 6 bases outside the gene matches. Germline values: CDR1 MDHEN, CDR2 SYDVKM. The CDR3 sequence: CASSLGQGVSGELFF. CDR3 coding DNA: TGTGCCAGCAGTTTGGGACAGGGTGTTAGCGGGGAGCTGTTTTTT. Supplemented by reference TRBV28 and TRBJ2-2, the full variable domain reads DVKVTQSSRYLVKRTGEKVFLECVQDMDHENMFWYRQDPGLGLRLIYFSYDVKMKEKGDIPEGYSVSREKKERFSLILESASTNQTSMYLCASSLGQGVSGELFFGEGSRLTVL.

V and J are TRBV11-2 and TRBJ2-7, with D possibly being TRBD1 (6 bases). Germline CDR1 is SGHAT and CDR2 is FQNNGV. This CDR3 region has 16 residues. With 3 bases removed from V and 3 bases from J, the gap between germline ends came to 18 bases. CDR3 loop: CASSFPGRRGGYEQYF. The CDR3 region has the DNA TGTGCCAGCAGCTTTCCAGGCCGCCGAGGGGGCTACGAGCAGTACTTC.

The count of this clone is one. This sequence joins TRBV29-1 and TRBJ2-5; D is ambiguous. The CDR3 length is 16 residues. Germline lookup yields CDR1 SQVTM and CDR2 ANQGSEA. Trimming took 0 bases from V and 2 from J, leaving 16 bases between them. The CDR3 DNA reads as TGCAGCGTTGAAGAAGGATCAACTATCCTTCAAGAGACCCAGTACTTC. It encodes CSVEEGSTILQETQYF.

The chain recombines TRBV18 with TRBJ2-2; D might be TRBD2 (5 bases). V was trimmed by 6 bases and J by 1 base, leaving 12 bases between them. The germline gives CDR1 KGHSH, CDR2 LQKENI. The CDR3 runs 15 residues. CDR3 coding DNA: TGTGCCAGCTCCCCTTCCGAGGGGAACACCGGGGAGCTGTTTTTT. This sequence encodes CASSPSEGNTGELFF.

The chain carries TRBV7-6 and TRBJ2-5, with a weak D call TRBD2 (5 bases). The V gene lost 7 bases and the J gene lost 4 bases, with 16 bases spanning the gap. Germline CDR1 reads SGHVS; CDR2 reads FNYEAQ. The CDR3 has 14 amino acids. Here the CDR3 DNA reads TGTGCCAGCACAGAACGTAGCGCAACAGAGACCCAGTACTTC. This encodes CASTERSATETQYF.

The chain combines TRBV21-1 with TRBJ1-4. TRBV21-1 is marked as a pseudogene. There are 16 residues in the CDR3. The CDR3 bases are TGTGCCAGCAGCTCCCCGCCCGGGGGAACTAATGAAAAACTGTTTTTT. It is translated as CASSSPPGGTNEKLFF.

The chain is built from TRBV7-2 and TRBJ2-5; 12 bases line up with TRBD2. Germline-derived CDR1 and CDR2 are SGHTA and FQGNSA. The CDR3 has 15 amino acids. V trimming: 4 bases; J trimming: 4 bases; junction bases outside the gene matches: 4. For the CDR3, the DNA is TGTGCCAGCAGCTCTAGCGGGGGGGCGGTAGAGACCCAGTACTTC. Encoded protein: CASSSSGGAVETQYF.

J is TRBJ1-3 and V is TRBV6-5; D not certain. Trimming cost V 6 bases and J 3 bases, with 9 bases left between them. This CDR3 region has 13 residues. CDR1 is MNHEY, CDR2 SVGAGI, per germline. CDR3 in amino acids: CASSGNFGNTIYF. The CDR3 coding sequence is TGTGCCAGCAGCGGGAATTTTGGAAACACCATATATTTT.

The chain has TRBV11-2 and TRBJ2-2; D is possibly TRBD2 (6 bases). Germline V gene lookup returns CDR1 SGHAT and CDR2 FQNNGV. The CDR3 loop spans 14 amino acids. V lost 6 bases, J lost 4 bases, and 12 bases lay in between. DNA of the CDR3: TGTGCCAGCAGGCTACTAGCACCCACCGGGGAGCTGTTTTTT. This encodes CASRLLAPTGELFF.

J is TRBJ2-3 and V is TRBV7-2, with D tentatively TRBD1 (5 bases). In germline, CDR1 is SGHTA, CDR2 FQGNSA. Trimming cost V 3 bases and J 5 bases, with 12 bases left between them. This CDR3 region has 14 residues. This CDR3 reads CASSFVQGKDTQYF. In DNA, the CDR3 is TGTGCCAGCAGCTTTGTCCAGGGAAAAGATACGCAGTATTTT.